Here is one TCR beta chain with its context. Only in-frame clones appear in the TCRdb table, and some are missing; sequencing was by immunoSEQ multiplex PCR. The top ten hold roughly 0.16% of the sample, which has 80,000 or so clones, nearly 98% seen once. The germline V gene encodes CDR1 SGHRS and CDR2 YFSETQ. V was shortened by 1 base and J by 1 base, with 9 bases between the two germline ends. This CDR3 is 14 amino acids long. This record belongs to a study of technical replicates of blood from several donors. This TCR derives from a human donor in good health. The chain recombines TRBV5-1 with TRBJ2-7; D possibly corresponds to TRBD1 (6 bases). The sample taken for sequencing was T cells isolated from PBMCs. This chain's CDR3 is CASSLPGVSYEQYF. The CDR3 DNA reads TGCGCCAGCAGCTTGCCAGGGGTTTCCTACGAGCAGTACTTC.